This T cell receptor (beta chain) was documented in a study of T-cell reconstitution after alpha-beta-depleted transplantation in children. This clonotype appeared many times. The authors prepared the TCRbeta library with unique molecular identifiers. TCRdb reanalysed the PCR reads using MiXCR and keeps one entry per CDR3 protein. The sample records about 230,000 distinct CDR3 sequences, around 9.7% being singletons. Trimming shortened V by 1 base and J by 2 bases, and 12 bases separated the two germline ends. This CDR3 spans 15 amino acids. CDR1 SGHTA and CDR2 FQGNSA come from the germline V gene. The TCR sequence derives from a human donor who donated a stem cell graft to a child with SCID. Sequencing was performed on PBMCs from the stem cell graft donor, taken from the stem cell graft. The V and J genes are TRBV7-2 and TRBJ2-7; tentatively, D is TRBD2 (5 bases). The CDR3 protein is CASSLGRGETYEQYF. CDR3 nucleotide sequence: TGTGCCAGCAGCTTAGGCCGGGGAGAGACCTACGAGCAGTACTTC. Full variable domain (outside the CDR3, taken from reference TRBV7-2 and TRBJ2-7): GAGVSQSPSNKVTEKGKDVELRCDPISGHTALYWYRQSLGQGLEFLIYFQGNSAPDKSGLPSDRFSAERTGGSVSTLTIQRTQQEDSAVYLCASSLGRGETYEQYFGPGTRLTVT.